Sequencing of this T cell receptor beta chain was carried out in a study of T cell responses to AZD1222 COVID-19 vaccine. As concerns this clone: Its antigen remains unidentified.

Regarding the study as a whole: Elevations in Spike-specific TCR breadth and depth followed administration of two AZD1222 doses. Mostly white British, mostly female donors; authors suggested clonal diversity may be underestimated. The study reported that nearly half of spike-specific TCRs target unmutated variant regions.

Doses given second, at about 4 or about 12 weeks, were pooled. The CDR3 is 13 amino acids. Looked up from germline, CDR1 is GTSNPN and CDR2 is SVGIG (reference sequence). Trimming removed 3 bases at V and 0 bases at J, with 6 bases between. Produced via immunoSEQ multiplex PCR; TCRdb's table is partial and in-frame only. The sample has 150,000 to 200,000 clones, roughly 94% seen once. This chain connects TRBV30 to TRBJ1-5; D call uncertain. Sample: peripheral blood, taken 28 days after the second AZD1222 dose. The TCR originated in an adult who received the AZD1222 COVID-19 vaccine. DNA of the CDR3: TGTGCCTGGAGAAGGGATAGCAATCAGCCCCAGCATTTT. Its protein product is CAWRRDSNQPQHF. Drawing the rest from reference TRBV30 and TRBJ1-5, the complete variable domain is SQTIHQWPATLVQPVGSPLSLECTVEGTSNPNLYWYRQAAGRGLQLLFYSVGIGQISSEVPQNLSASRPQDRQFILSSKKLLLSDSGFYLCAWRRDSNQPQHFGDGTRLSIL.